A single sample gave rise to the 7 T cell receptor beta chains below, sequenced in a study of shared clonotypes between healthy human individuals. CD45RO negativity and positive selection for CCR7 defined naive CD8 cells, a population that excluded terminally differentiated effector memory CD45RA+ cells. Measured with immunoSEQ multiplex PCR; TCRdb has only the in-frame clones, and not every one. In the table there are hundreds of thousands of clones, roughly 96% of which are singletons. Input material: naive CD8+ T cells sorted from blood. Receptors were obtained from a woman in her thirties in good health.

The chain uses TRBV5-6 and TRBJ2-5, with D tentatively TRBD1 (6 bases). The J call may be wrong; the DNA end is better matched by TRBJ2-7. Looked up from germline, CDR1 is SGHDT and CDR2 is YYEEEE. There are 15 residues in the CDR3. CDR3 sequence (DNA): TGTGCCAGCAGCTTTCAGACAGGACCCTCCTACGAGCAGTACTTC. It translates to CASSFQTGPSYEQYF.

The V and J genes are TRBV7-9 and TRBJ2-4, with D unresolved. Germline V lookup: CDR1 SEHNR, CDR2 FQNEAQ (reference sequence). V lost 5 bases to trimming and J lost 6 bases, with 5 bases between them. The CDR3 extends over 11 amino acids. The CDR3 nucleotides read TGTGCCAGCAGCCTATCAAACATTCAGTACTTC. This encodes CASSLSNIQYF.

The chain joins TRBV2 to TRBJ2-1, with TRBD2 matching 10 bases. CDR1 is SNHLY and CDR2 is FYNNEI in the germline V gene. CDR3 length: 14 residues. Trimming at V came to 9 bases and at J to 0 bases, leaving 2 bases not matched to a gene. The CDR3 protein is CASPSGSSYNEQFF. CDR3 DNA: TGTGCCAGTCCTAGCGGGAGCTCCTACAATGAGCAGTTCTTC.

The rearrangement joins TRBV27 to TRBJ2-4; 8 nucleotides agree with TRBD1. Per the germline V gene, CDR1 is MNHEY and CDR2 is SMNVEV (reference sequence). V shed 5 bases, J shed 2 bases, and the junction held 8 bases outside the gene matches. The CDR3 spans 16 residues. CDR3 loop: CASSLRTGSTKNIQYF. CDR3 DNA: TGTGCCAGCAGTCTGCGGACAGGGTCGACCAAAAACATTCAGTACTTC.

The J gene is TRBJ2-1, the V gene TRBV27, with D possibly matching TRBD2 (5 bases). In germline, CDR1 is MNHEY, CDR2 SMNVEV (reference sequence). Trimming took 2 bases from V and 6 from J, leaving 14 bases between them. This CDR3 region has 15 residues. CDR3 loop: CASSLILGRANEQFF. The CDR3 DNA reads as TGTGCCAGCAGTTTAATTCTTGGGCGGGCCAATGAGCAGTTCTTC.

About this clone itself: The junction differs from germline at one of its ends, possibly a read error. This chain connects TRBV6-1 to TRBJ2-7; 7 bases are shared with TRBD1. Germline values: CDR1 MNHNS, CDR2 SASEGT. There are 13 residues in the CDR3. DNA of the CDR3: TGTGCCAGATTTAAGGGACAGTCCTTCGAGCAGTACTTC. Its translation: CARFKGQSFEQYF.

This chain connects TRBV7-9 to TRBJ1-2; TRBD1 matches at 10 bases. J lost 1 base, V lost 7 bases, and 9 bases had no gene match. Germline loops: CDR1 SEHNR, CDR2 FQNEAQ (reference sequence). The CDR3 consists of 16 residues. CDR3 region: CASKRTGGAGNYGYTF. The CDR3 DNA is TGTGCCAGCAAGAGGACAGGGGGGGCTGGTAACTATGGCTACACCTTC.